These 20 T cell receptor beta chains share one sample of origin, sequenced in a study of T cell clusters in autoimmune cytopenias. TRB was amplified by touch-down multiplex PCR, primer pools A and B combined. Following a re-call of the multiplex PCR reads, TCRdb has one entry per CDR3 protein and lacks DNA. The sample's table shows approximately 7,800 distinct CDR3 sequences. TRB amplification used approximately 250 ng of peripheral blood genomic DNA. Sequencing was carried out using peripheral blood. The receptor set was obtained from a human donor with an autoimmune cytopenia or autoimmune hepatitis (not recorded which).

V and J are TRBV9 and TRBJ2-1. CDR1 and CDR2 from the germline V gene are SGDLS and YYNGEE. The CDR3 consists of 12 residues. This CDR3 is CASSVYGNEQFF.

The chain has TRBV6-2 or TRBV6-3 and TRBJ1-4. CDR1 and CDR2 from the germline V gene are MNHEY and SVGEGT. The CDR3 spans 17 residues. The CDR3 loop reads CASSYSLLVGVDEKLFF.

The chain's CDR3 is CASSLGPPGARGEAFF. V and J are TRBV27 and TRBJ1-1; checking the TCRdb D call of TRBD1 is not possible without DNA. The CDR3 runs to 16 residues. The germline gives CDR1 MNHEY, CDR2 SMNVEV (reference sequence).

By frequency, this clonotype is medium-sized (0.01 to 0.1%). The chain uses TRBV6-1 and TRBJ1-5; TCRdb lists TRBD1, though no DNA is available to test this call. Germline V lookup: CDR1 MNHNS, CDR2 SASEGT. CDR3 length: 16 amino acids. CDR3 amino acids: CASSEAHTREGQPQHF.

The CDR3 region is CASSSTISSSYNEQFF. This rearrangement joins TRBV11-2 to TRBJ2-1. Germline V gives CDR1 SGHAT, CDR2 FQNNGV. CDR3 length: 16 amino acids.

This chain uses TRBV28 with TRBJ2-1; the TCRdb call, TRBD2, lacks DNA for checking. CDR1 MDHEN and CDR2 SYDVKM come from the germline V gene. This CDR3 spans 16 amino acids. CDR3: CASSLLLREGRVEQFF.

The rearrangement joins TRBV12-3 or TRBV12-4 to TRBJ2-7. This CDR3 has 12 amino acids. The chain's CDR3 is CASSLVSTKQYF.

Considering frequency, this clonotype is medium-sized. The V gene is TRBV18, the J gene TRBJ2-2. Germline V gene data show CDR1 as KGHSH and CDR2 as LQKENI. This CDR3 comprises 15 residues. CDR3 residues: CASSPPSDNTGELFF. The complete variable domain, with remaining parts taken from reference TRBV18 and TRBJ2-2, reads NAGVMQNPRHLVRRRGQEARLRCSPMKGHSHVYWYRQLPEEGLKFMVYLQKENIIDESGMPKERFSAEFPKEGPSILRIQQVVRGDSAAYFCASSPPSDNTGELFFGEGSRLTVL.

The chain carries TRBV10-3 and TRBJ2-3; the D gene TCRdb calls, TRBD2, cannot be checked with no DNA. The CDR3 has 15 residues. The germline gives CDR1 ENHRY, CDR2 SYGVKD. The CDR3 sequence is CAISTGTDFADTQYF.

V usage is TRBV28 and J usage is TRBJ1-2. This CDR3 spans 14 amino acids. Per germline, CDR1 MDHEN and CDR2 SYDVKM. The chain's CDR3 is CASSFRTDYYGYTF.

The genes are TRBV5-1 and TRBJ2-3; TCRdb's assignment of TRBD2 cannot be checked, as there is no DNA. Germline V CDR1 and CDR2: SGHRS, YFSETQ. CDR3 length: 16 residues. CDR3 region: CASSSLDRGSTDTQYF.

V and J are TRBV21-1 and TRBJ2-7; TCRdb outputs TRBD1, but without DNA this stays unchecked. TRBV21-1 is termed a pseudogene. This CDR3 has 15 amino acids. The chain's CDR3 is CASSKGAKTKGEQYF.

This sequence joins TRBV20-1 and TRBJ2-7; TCRdb selects TRBD1, and the lack of DNA leaves this call unchecked. CDR1 is DFQATT, CDR2 SNEGSKA, per germline (reference sequence). This CDR3 contains 16 residues. CDR3 protein: CSARDSARGITYEQYF.

The chain recombines TRBV28 with TRBJ1-6. This CDR3 has 14 amino acids. Germline values: CDR1 MDHEN, CDR2 SYDVKM. Here the CDR3 reads CASSLDSYNSPLHF.

The rearrangement uses TRBV11-2 and TRBJ1-5. The CDR3 length is 13 residues. Germline assignment: CDR1 SGHAT and CDR2 FQNNGV. The CDR3 sequence is CASSLDVGQPQHF.

The CDR3 sequence: CASSSRTSGYYEQYF. The V and J genes are TRBV7-7 and TRBJ2-7; TCRdb indicates TRBD2, and absent DNA this call remains unverified. Germline V gene sequence: CDR1 SSHAT, CDR2 FNYEAQ (reference sequence). The CDR3 spans 15 residues.

This clonotype ranks as medium-sized in terms of frequency. This chain's CDR3 is CASSPPGTVPSEQYF. J is TRBJ2-7 and V is TRBV27; TCRdb lists TRBD1, though no DNA is available to test this call. The CDR3 extends over 15 amino acids. CDR1 and CDR2 (germline): MNHEY, SMNVEV (reference sequence).

This clonotype shows up as medium-sized by frequency. J is TRBJ1-3 and V is TRBV4-3; the D call of TRBD1 rests on TCRdb alone, since no DNA is present to check it. CDR1 is LGHNA, CDR2 YSLEER, per germline. This CDR3 region has 15 residues. The CDR3 sequence is CASSRDRESGNTIYF.

V usage is TRBV20-1 and J usage is TRBJ1-1; there is no DNA to check the TCRdb D call of TRBD1. Germline CDR1 reads DFQATT; CDR2 reads SNEGSKA (reference sequence). The CDR3 extends over 14 amino acids. CDR3: CSAGTGRGNTEAFF.

Here the CDR3 reads CASSSYPDRENYNSPLHF. V gene TRBV5-1 combines with J gene TRBJ1-6; TCRdb outputs TRBD1, but without DNA this stays unchecked. The CDR3 runs 18 residues. Germline assignment: CDR1 SGHRS and CDR2 YFSETQ.